This TCR beta chain derives from a study of cytomegalovirus exposure and HLA in healthy donors. The PCR used 60 Vbeta and 13 Jbeta primers. The assay was immunoSEQ multiplex PCR, and TCRdb's table has in-frame clones only and misses some. The data include roughly 100,000 clones; the top ten clones carry under 4.5%. The V and J ends lost 3 bases and 3 bases, in that order; junction bases with no gene match: 5. In germline, CDR1 is LNHDA, CDR2 SQIVND (reference sequence). CDR3 length: 16 amino acids. Sequencing was done on a sample of PBMCs. The clonotype was recovered from a woman aged 25 to 39 in good health and CMV-seronegative. The chain joins TRBV19 to TRBJ2-1, with 10 nucleotides matching TRBD1. CDR3 in amino acids: CASSIPGTGVYNEQFF. DNA of the CDR3: TGTGCCAGTAGTATCCCCGGGACAGGGGTCTACAATGAGCAGTTCTTC.